This T cell receptor beta chain derives from a study of cytomegalovirus exposure and HLA in healthy donors. Whole-study findings and limits: Segments of the TCR beta V type were, in most cases, productive about 87% or about 30% of the time in an earlier analysis. Some V segments could not be told apart, so they were left out, TRBV6-2 and TRBV6-3 among them.

In regard to this clone: As yet, its antigen is unknown.

This CDR3 comprises 16 residues. V was trimmed by 2 bases and J by 4 bases, leaving 18 bases between them. From germline, CDR1 is SGHKS and CDR2 YYEKEE (reference sequence). PCR primers comprised 60 Vbeta and 13 Jbeta primers. Some clones are missing from TCRdb's copy, which holds only in-frame ones; the method was immunoSEQ multiplex PCR. The sample comprises about 130,000 clones, over 70% of which are singletons, and roughly 4% rests with the top ten. Material: PBMCs. The rearrangement uses TRBV5-5 and TRBJ1-2; D is unresolved. The receptor was derived from a man younger than 30 in good health and CMV-seropositive. The CDR3 spells CASSFQLRVQSYGYTF. The CDR3 DNA follows: TGTGCCAGCAGCTTTCAGTTGCGCGTACAGAGCTATGGCTACACCTTC.